The present TCR beta chain was sequenced within a study of T-cell memory formation after mild COVID-19. A single record per CDR3 protein comes from TCRdb applying MiXCR to the 5' RACE reads. The sample lists fewer than 350,000 distinct CDR3 sequences, 13% to 15% occurring once. This clonotype was seen repeatedly, ten times or more. Unmatched junction bases numbered 10, after V lost 3 bases and J lost 5 bases. CDR1 LGHNA and CDR2 YNFKEQ come from the germline V gene. CDR3 length: 18 residues. Sequencing input: PBMCs or a T cell subset sorted from them (not recorded which). The rearrangement links TRBV4-2 to TRBJ2-3; 14 bases line up with TRBD2. This receptor was identified in a young man who had mild COVID-19 (a few samples of this study predate the infection). Cell type and time point are not known. CDR3 DNA: TGTGCCAGCAGCCAGGCTGGACTAGCGGGGGGCCTGGGAGATACGCAGTATTTT. Its protein product is CASSQAGLAGGLGDTQYF.